Presented here are 15 T cell receptor beta chains from one specimen sequenced in a study of beta chain features in type 1 diabetes. The isolated RNA, all of it, was reverse transcribed, so expressed TCRB transcripts were what got sequenced. Profiling relied on immunoSEQ multiplex PCR, and the TCRdb table lists in-frame clones only, not all of them. The repertoire holds 150,000 or so clones, with 9% to 10% as singletons. Sample: central memory CD4+ T cells from blood. These receptors originate from a woman aged 40 to 50 in good health.

This clone was seen only a few times. The chain joins TRBV9 to TRBJ2-3, with 11 nucleotides matching TRBD1. The germline V gene has CDR1 SGDLS and CDR2 YYNGEE. J lost 7 bases, V lost 0 bases, and 1 base had no gene match. The CDR3 has 14 amino acids. This CDR3 is CASSVGTGGYTQYF. Written as DNA, the CDR3 is TGTGCCAGCAGCGTAGGGACAGGGGGCTATACGCAGTATTTT.

This clone has at least ten counts. This chain joins TRBV28 and TRBJ2-7, with D possibly being TRBD1 (5 bases). Looked up from germline, CDR1 is MDHEN and CDR2 is SYDVKM. The CDR3 loop spans 14 amino acids. Deletions cut 5 bases from V and 1 base from J, with 12 bases between. This CDR3 is CASSRGPRSYEQYF. For the CDR3, the DNA is TGTGCCAGCAGTAGGGGCCCTCGGTCCTACGAGCAGTACTTC.

The chain combines TRBV14 with TRBJ1-1, with a tentative D call TRBD1 (6 bases). Trimming took 4 bases from V and 7 from J, leaving 19 bases between them. In germline, CDR1 is SGHDN, CDR2 FVKESK. The CDR3 loop spans 15 amino acids. CDR3 amino acids: CASSPNLGQLREAFF. In DNA form, the CDR3 reads TGTGCCAGCAGCCCAAATCTAGGACAGCTGCGTGAAGCTTTCTTT.

This clone occurred many times. The rearrangement links TRBV9 to TRBJ2-7; TRBD2 aligns across 9 bases. The germline gives CDR1 SGDLS, CDR2 YYNGEE. The CDR3 runs to 16 residues. V lost 3 bases to trimming and J lost 6 bases; unmatched junction nucleotides: 13. CDR3 in DNA: TGTGCCAGCAGCGCGCCAGCCGGGGGACTAGCAGGCGAGCAGTACTTC. This codes for CASSAPAGGLAGEQYF.

This clone was counted a single time. The chain carries TRBV19 and TRBJ1-5; D is unclear. The CDR3 has 15 amino acids. Trimming took off 3 bases at V and 7 bases at J, with 16 bases between the two ends. Per germline, CDR1 LNHDA and CDR2 SQIVND (reference sequence). The CDR3 coding sequence is TGTGCCAGTAGTATCCCCCCACCGGGTCGGCAGCCCCAGCATTTT. Protein product: CASSIPPPGRQPQHF. Drawing the rest from reference TRBV19 and TRBJ1-5, the complete variable domain is DGGITQSPKYLFRKEGQNVTLSCEQNLNHDAMYWYRQDPGQGLRLIYYSQIVNDFQKGDIAEGYSVSREKKESFPLTVTSAQKNPTAFYLCASSIPPPGRQPQHFGDGTRLSIL.

This sequence joins TRBV11-2 and TRBJ2-5; D remains unclear. V was clipped by 0 bases and J by 7 bases, with 9 bases between them. This CDR3 has 13 residues. Germline V gene lookup returns CDR1 SGHAT and CDR2 FQNNGV. The CDR3 reads CASSLESSRTQYF. The CDR3 bases are TGTGCCAGCAGCTTAGAGTCCTCCAGGACCCAGTACTTC.

The CDR3 protein is CASSVADSKNYGYTF. The CDR3 DNA follows: TGTGCCAGCAGCGTCGCTGACAGTAAAAACTATGGCTACACCTTC. This chain connects TRBV9 to TRBJ1-2, with a weak D call TRBD1 (5 bases). CDR1 is SGDLS and CDR2 is YYNGEE in the germline V gene. V lost 2 bases, J lost 2 bases, and 13 bases lay in between. CDR3 size: 15 residues.

This clone was picked up many times. The genes are TRBV7-9 and TRBJ2-1; D is possibly TRBD2 (6 bases). Germline assignment: CDR1 SEHNR and CDR2 FQNEAQ (reference sequence). The V and J ends lost 4 bases and 8 bases respectively, with 21 bases between them. This CDR3 has 16 amino acids. Written as DNA, the CDR3 is TGTGCCAGCAGCTCCCCTGCGGGGACCATCGGCGATGAGCAGTTCTTC. It encodes CASSSPAGTIGDEQFF.

This clone has more than one count but fewer than ten. The chain combines TRBV4-3 with TRBJ1-1; 7 bases are a match to TRBD1. Germline V gene data show CDR1 as LGHNA and CDR2 as YSLEER. Trimming cost V 0 bases and J 7 bases; bases outside gene matches: 2. This CDR3 is 13 amino acids long. CDR3 region: CASSQESGGEAFF. The DNA for the CDR3 is TGCGCCAGCAGCCAAGAGTCAGGGGGTGAAGCTTTCTTT.

The rearrangement uses TRBV5-1 and TRBJ1-1; 11 nucleotides match TRBD1. The CDR3 extends over 15 amino acids. Germline V gene sequence: CDR1 SGHRS, CDR2 YFSETQ. Trimming removed 0 bases from V and 4 bases from J; junction bases left unmatched: 2. DNA of the CDR3: TGCGCCAGCAGCTTGGGGACAGGGGGCTCCACTGAAGCTTTCTTT. Amino acid sequence: CASSLGTGGSTEAFF.

The rearrangement links TRBV11-2 to TRBJ2-7, with 10 bases fitting TRBD2. Trimming at V came to 1 base and at J to 0 bases, leaving 9 bases not matched to a gene. This CDR3 contains 18 residues. Germline CDR1 reads SGHAT; CDR2 reads FQNNGV. CDR3 sequence reads: CASSLGLSGGTTSYEQYF. DNA of the CDR3: TGTGCCAGCAGCTTAGGGCTTAGCGGGGGGACTACCTCCTACGAGCAGTACTTC.

This clone came up a few times. The CDR3 spells CASSSVVSGNTIYF. CDR3 DNA sequence: TGTGCCAGCAGCTCAGTTGTCTCTGGAAACACCATATATTTT. This sequence joins TRBV11-2 and TRBJ1-3; D gene uncertain. CDR1 SGHAT and CDR2 FQNNGV come from the germline V gene. Trimming cost V 4 bases and J 0 bases, with 7 bases left between them. The CDR3 runs 14 residues.

CDR3 region: CASSFGEAGGPEQYF. The CDR3 DNA sequence: TGTGCCAGCAGCTTCGGAGAGGCGGGGGGCCCCGAGCAGTACTTC. The chain couples TRBV5-6 to TRBJ2-7; 8 bases line up with TRBD2. The CDR3 runs 15 residues. Unmatched junction bases numbered 10, after V lost 2 bases and J lost 6 bases. Germline V gene lookup returns CDR1 SGHDT and CDR2 YYEEEE. Looking up the rest from reference TRBV5-6 and TRBJ2-7 gives the full variable domain: DAGVTQSPTHLIKTRGQQVTLRCSPKSGHDTVSWYQQALGQGPQFIFQYYEEEERQRGNFPDRFSGHQFPNYSSELNVNALLLGDSALYLCASSFGEAGGPEQYFGPGTRLTVT.

About this clone: The junction differs from germline at one of its ends, possibly a read error. The V and J genes are TRBV10-3 and TRBJ1-2; 7 nucleotides match TRBD1. CDR3 length: 15 amino acids. Germline V gene sequence: CDR1 ENHRY, CDR2 SYGVKD. CDR3 sequence: CASSYFGQGGGGYTF. Here the CDR3 DNA reads TGTGCCAGCAGTTACTTCGGGCAGGGGGGAGGTGGCTACACCTTC.

The chain uses TRBV4-2 and TRBJ2-7; 13 positions match TRBD2. CDR1 and CDR2 (germline): LGHNA, YNFKEQ. Unmatched junction bases numbered 3, after V lost 1 base and J lost 6 bases. The length of the CDR3 is 15 residues. The CDR3 region has the DNA TGTGCCAGCAGCCAAGCCGGGACTAGCGGGGTCGAGCAGTACTTC. Protein: CASSQAGTSGVEQYF.